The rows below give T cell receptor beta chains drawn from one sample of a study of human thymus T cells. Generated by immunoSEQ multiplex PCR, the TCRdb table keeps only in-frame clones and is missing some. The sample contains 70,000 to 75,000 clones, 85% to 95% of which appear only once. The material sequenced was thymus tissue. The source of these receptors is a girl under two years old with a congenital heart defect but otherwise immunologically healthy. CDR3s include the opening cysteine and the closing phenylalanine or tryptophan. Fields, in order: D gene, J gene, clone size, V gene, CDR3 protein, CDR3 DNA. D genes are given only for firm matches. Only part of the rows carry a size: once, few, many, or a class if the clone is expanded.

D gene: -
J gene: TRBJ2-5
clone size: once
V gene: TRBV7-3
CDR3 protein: CASSSGGETQYF
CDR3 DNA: TGTGCCAGCAGCTCCGGCGGAGAGACCCAGTACTTC

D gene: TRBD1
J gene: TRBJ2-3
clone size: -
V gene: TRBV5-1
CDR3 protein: CASSLERRQGPTDTQYF
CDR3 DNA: TGCGCCAGCAGCTTGGAACGCCGACAGGGTCCCACAGATACGCAGTATTTT

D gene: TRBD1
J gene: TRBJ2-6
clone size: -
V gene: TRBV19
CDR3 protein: CASRQGPERLGANVLTF
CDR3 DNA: TGTGCCAGCAGACAGGGTCCGGAACGGCTCGGGGCCAACGTCCTGACTTTC

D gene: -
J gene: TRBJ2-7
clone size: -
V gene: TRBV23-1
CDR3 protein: CASSRRGISGYDSYEQYF
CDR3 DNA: TGCGCCAGCAGTCGGCGGGGCATTAGCGGATATGACTCCTACGAGCAGTACTTC

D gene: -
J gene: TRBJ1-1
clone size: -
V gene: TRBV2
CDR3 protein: CASSASVTEAFF
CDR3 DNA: TGTGCCAGCAGTGCCAGTGTCACTGAAGCTTTCTTT

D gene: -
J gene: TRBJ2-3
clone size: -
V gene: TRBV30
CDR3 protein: CAWVEWDHPDTQYF
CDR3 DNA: TGTGCCTGGGTTGAGTGGGACCACCCCGATACGCAGTATTTT

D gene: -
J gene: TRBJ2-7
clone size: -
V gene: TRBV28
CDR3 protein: CASSLTRTGQEQYF
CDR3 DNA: TGTGCCAGCAGTTTAACTCGGACGGGACAAGAGCAGTACTTC

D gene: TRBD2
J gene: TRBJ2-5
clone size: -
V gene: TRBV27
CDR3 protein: CASSFGLAEETQYF
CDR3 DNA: TGTGCCAGCAGTTTTGGACTAGCGGAAGAGACCCAGTACTTC

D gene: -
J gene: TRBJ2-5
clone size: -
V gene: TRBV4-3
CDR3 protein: CASSQDRTAPKTQETQYF
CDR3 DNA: TGCGCCAGCAGCCAAGATCGGACGGCACCCAAAACCCAAGAGACCCAGTACTTC

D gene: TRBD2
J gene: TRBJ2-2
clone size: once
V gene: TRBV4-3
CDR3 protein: CASSQGLAENTGELFF
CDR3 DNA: TGCGCCAGCAGCCAAGGACTAGCGGAGAACACCGGGGAGCTGTTTTTT

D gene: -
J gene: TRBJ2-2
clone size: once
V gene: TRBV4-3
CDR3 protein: CASSQELPGELFF
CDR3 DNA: TGCGCCAGCAGCCAAGAGCTTCCCGGGGAGCTGTTTTTT

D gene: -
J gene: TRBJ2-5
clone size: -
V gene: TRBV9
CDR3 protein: CASTRRAGQETQYF
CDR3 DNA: TGTGCCAGCACCCGAAGGGCGGGGCAAGAGACCCAGTACTTC

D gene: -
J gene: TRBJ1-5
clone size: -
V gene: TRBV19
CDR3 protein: CASSIGEGYSNQPQHF
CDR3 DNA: TGTGCCAGTAGTATAGGGGAAGGCTATAGTAATCAGCCCCAGCATTTT

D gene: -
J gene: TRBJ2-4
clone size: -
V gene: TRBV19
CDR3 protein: CASSTPGAKNIQYF
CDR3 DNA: TGTGCCAGTAGTACCCCCGGGGCCAAAAACATTCAGTACTTC

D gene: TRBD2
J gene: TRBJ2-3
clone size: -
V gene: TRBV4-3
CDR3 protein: CASSQDLGTIEVTDTQYF
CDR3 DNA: TGCGCCAGCAGCCAAGATCTCGGGACTATCGAGGTAACAGATACGCAGTATTTT

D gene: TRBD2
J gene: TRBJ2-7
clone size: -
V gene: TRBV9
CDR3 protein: CASSGHRLAGLNEQYF
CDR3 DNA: TGTGCCAGCAGCGGACACCGACTAGCGGGACTGAACGAGCAGTACTTC

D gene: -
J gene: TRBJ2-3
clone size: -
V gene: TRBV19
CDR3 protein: CASGERASKDTQYF
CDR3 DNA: TGTGCCAGTGGGGAACGGGCGTCGAAGGATACGCAGTATTTT

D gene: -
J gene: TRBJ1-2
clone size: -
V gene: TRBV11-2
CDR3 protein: CASSPGWGHPNYGYTF
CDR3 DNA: TGTGCCAGCAGCCCAGGATGGGGGCACCCTAACTATGGCTACACCTTC

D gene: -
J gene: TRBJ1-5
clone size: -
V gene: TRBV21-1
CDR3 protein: CASSRRFHGGPNQPQHF
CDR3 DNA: TGTGCCAGCAGCAGAAGATTCCATGGAGGCCCCAATCAGCCCCAGCATTTT

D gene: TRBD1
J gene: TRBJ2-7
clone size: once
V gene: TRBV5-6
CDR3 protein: CASSCRLRGPNRYEQYF
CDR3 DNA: TGTGCCAGCAGCTGTAGACTGAGGGGGCCTAATCGTTACGAGCAGTACTTC

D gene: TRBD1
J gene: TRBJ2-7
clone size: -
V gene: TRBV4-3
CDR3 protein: CASSPDRAICYEQYF
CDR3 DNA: TGCGCCAGCAGCCCCGACAGGGCGATTTGCTACGAGCAGTACTTC

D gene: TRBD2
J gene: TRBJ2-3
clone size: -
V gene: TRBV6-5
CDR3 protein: CASSYRTSGLPNTQYF
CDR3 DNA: TGTGCCAGCAGTTACCGGACTAGCGGGCTTCCAAATACGCAGTATTTT

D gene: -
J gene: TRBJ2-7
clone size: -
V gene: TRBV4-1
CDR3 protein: CASSHTTGNEQYF
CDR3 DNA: TGCGCCAGCAGCCACACAACAGGGAACGAGCAGTACTTC

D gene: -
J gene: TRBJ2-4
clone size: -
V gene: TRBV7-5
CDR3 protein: CVRSLPRPPPAKNIQYF
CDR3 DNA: TGTGTCAGAAGCTTACCTAGGCCACCCCCGGCAAAAAACATTCAGTACTTC

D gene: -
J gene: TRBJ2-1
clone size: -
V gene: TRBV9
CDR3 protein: CASSVGGPGNEQFF
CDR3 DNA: TGTGCCAGCAGCGTAGGTGGCCCGGGCAATGAGCAGTTCTTC

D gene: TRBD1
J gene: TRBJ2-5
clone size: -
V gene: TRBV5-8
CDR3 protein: CASSSTQGAEETQYF
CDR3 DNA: TGTGCCAGCAGCTCGACACAGGGGGCGGAGGAGACCCAGTACTTC

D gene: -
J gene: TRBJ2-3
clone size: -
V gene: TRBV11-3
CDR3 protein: CASSPGQSTQYF
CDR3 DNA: TGTGCCAGCAGCCCTGGACAGTCAACGCAGTATTTT

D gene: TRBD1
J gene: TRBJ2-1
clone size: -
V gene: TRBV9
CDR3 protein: CASSFETGGDYNEQFF
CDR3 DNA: TGTGCCAGCAGCTTCGAGACAGGGGGCGACTACAATGAGCAGTTCTTC

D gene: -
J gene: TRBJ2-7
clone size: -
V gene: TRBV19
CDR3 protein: CASSISPGAGQYYEQYF
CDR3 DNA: TGTGCCAGTAGTATAAGTCCGGGAGCAGGACAATACTACGAGCAGTACTTC

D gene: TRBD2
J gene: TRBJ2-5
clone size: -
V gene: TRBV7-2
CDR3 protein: CASGEREGHQETQYF
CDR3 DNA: TGTGCCAGCGGCGAGCGGGAGGGCCACCAAGAGACCCAGTACTTC

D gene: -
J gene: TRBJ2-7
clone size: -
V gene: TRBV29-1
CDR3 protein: CSVDGGELRQYF
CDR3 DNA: TGCAGCGTTGACGGCGGGGAACTACGTCAGTACTTC

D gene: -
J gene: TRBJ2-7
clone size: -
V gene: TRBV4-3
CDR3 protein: CASSPHTGGGMRSYEQYF
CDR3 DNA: TGCGCCAGCAGCCCCCACACGGGGGGCGGGATGAGGTCCTACGAGCAGTACTTC

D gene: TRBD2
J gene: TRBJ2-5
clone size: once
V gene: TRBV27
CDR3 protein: CASSSRTSGGRQETQYF
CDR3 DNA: TGTGCCAGCAGTTCCAGGACTAGCGGAGGCCGGCAAGAGACCCAGTACTTC

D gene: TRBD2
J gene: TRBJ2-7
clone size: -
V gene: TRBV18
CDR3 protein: CASSSPGGVPGEQYF
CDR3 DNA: TGTGCCAGCTCCTCCCCGGGGGGAGTACCAGGCGAGCAGTACTTC

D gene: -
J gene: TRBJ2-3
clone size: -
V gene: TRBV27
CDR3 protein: CASSRLNGTCTDTQYF
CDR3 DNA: TGTGCCAGCAGTCGCCTTAACGGGACCTGCACAGATACGCAGTATTTT

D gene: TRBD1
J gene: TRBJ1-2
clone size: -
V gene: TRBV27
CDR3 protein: CASSRTGGSGYTF
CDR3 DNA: TGTGCCAGCAGCCGGACAGGGGGAAGCGGCTACACCTTC

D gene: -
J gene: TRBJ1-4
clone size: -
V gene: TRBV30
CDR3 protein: CAWREGGTNEKLFF
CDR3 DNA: TGTGCCTGGCGAGAGGGGGGGACTAATGAAAAACTGTTTTTT

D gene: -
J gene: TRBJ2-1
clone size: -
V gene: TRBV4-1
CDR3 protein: CASSQDRVEQFF
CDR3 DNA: TGCGCCAGCAGCCAAGATCGGGTTGAGCAGTTCTTC

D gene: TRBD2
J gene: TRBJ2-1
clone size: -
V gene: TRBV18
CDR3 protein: CASSRVKSGSYYNEQFF
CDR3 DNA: TGTGCCAGCTCCAGGGTAAAGAGCGGGAGTTACTACAATGAGCAGTTCTTC

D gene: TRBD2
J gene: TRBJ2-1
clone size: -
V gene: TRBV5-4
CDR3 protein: CASQTSGSNEQFF
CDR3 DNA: TGTGCCAGTCAGACTAGCGGGAGCAATGAGCAGTTCTTC

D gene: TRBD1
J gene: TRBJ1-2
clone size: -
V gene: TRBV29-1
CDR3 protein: CSVGGGTGTHYGYTF
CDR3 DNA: TGCAGCGTTGGAGGGGGCACCGGGACACACTATGGCTACACCTTC

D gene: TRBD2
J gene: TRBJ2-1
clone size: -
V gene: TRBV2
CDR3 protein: CASSVAGPYNEQFF
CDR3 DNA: TGTGCCAGCAGCGTAGCGGGACCCTACAATGAGCAGTTCTTC

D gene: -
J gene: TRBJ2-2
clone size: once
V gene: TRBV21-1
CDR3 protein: CASTEGVTGELFF
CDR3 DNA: TGTGCCAGCACTGAGGGGGTAACCGGGGAGCTGTTTTTT

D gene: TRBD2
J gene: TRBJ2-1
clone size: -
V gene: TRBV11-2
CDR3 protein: CASSPRGTSYDNEQFF
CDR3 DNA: TGTGCCAGCAGCCCACGAGGGACTAGCTATGACAATGAGCAGTTCTTC

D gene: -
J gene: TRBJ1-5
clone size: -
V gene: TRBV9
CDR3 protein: CASKGQPQHF
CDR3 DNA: TGTGCCAGTAAGGGACAGCCCCAGCATTTT

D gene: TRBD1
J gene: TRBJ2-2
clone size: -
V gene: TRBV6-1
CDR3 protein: CATTRQGLTGELFF
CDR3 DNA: TGTGCCACCACAAGACAGGGCCTCACCGGGGAGCTGTTTTTT

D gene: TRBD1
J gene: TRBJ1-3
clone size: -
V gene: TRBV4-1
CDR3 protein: CASSQGRGSAGNTIYF
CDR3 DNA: TGCGCCAGCAGCCAAGGCAGGGGGAGTGCAGGAAACACCATATATTTT

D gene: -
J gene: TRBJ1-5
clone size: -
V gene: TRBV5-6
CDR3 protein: CASSSLPGLNQPQHF
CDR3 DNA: TGTGCCAGCAGCTCGCTCCCCGGACTCAATCAGCCCCAGCATTTT

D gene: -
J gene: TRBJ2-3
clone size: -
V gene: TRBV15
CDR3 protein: CATSRGAGSLSTDTQYF
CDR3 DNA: TGTGCCACCAGCAGAGGCGCAGGGAGCCTTAGCACAGATACGCAGTATTTT

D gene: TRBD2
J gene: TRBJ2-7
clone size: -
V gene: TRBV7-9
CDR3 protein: CASSNPGLVYEQYF
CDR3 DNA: TGTGCCAGCAGCAATCCGGGACTAGTCTACGAGCAGTACTTC

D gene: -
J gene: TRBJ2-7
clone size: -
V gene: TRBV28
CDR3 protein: CASSLSEGTVHYEQYF
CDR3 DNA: TGTGCCAGCAGTTTATCGGAGGGGACAGTTCACTACGAGCAGTACTTC

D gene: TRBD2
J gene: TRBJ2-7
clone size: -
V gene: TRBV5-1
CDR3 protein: CASSFRLAGGPNYEQYF
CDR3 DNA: TGCGCCAGCAGCTTCCGACTAGCGGGAGGGCCCAACTACGAGCAGTACTTC

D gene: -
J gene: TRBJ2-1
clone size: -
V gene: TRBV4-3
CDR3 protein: CASSQDRGLEPNYNEQFF
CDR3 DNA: TGCGCCAGCAGCCAAGATCGGGGGCTGGAGCCCAATTACAATGAGCAGTTCTTC

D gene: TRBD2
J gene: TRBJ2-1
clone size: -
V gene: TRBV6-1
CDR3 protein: CASSGLAGGNEQFF
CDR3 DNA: TGTGCCAGCAGTGGTCTAGCGGGAGGCAATGAGCAGTTCTTC

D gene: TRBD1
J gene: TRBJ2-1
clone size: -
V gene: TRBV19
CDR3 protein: CASRTGAEQFF
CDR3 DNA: TGTGCCAGTAGGACAGGGGCTGAGCAGTTCTTC